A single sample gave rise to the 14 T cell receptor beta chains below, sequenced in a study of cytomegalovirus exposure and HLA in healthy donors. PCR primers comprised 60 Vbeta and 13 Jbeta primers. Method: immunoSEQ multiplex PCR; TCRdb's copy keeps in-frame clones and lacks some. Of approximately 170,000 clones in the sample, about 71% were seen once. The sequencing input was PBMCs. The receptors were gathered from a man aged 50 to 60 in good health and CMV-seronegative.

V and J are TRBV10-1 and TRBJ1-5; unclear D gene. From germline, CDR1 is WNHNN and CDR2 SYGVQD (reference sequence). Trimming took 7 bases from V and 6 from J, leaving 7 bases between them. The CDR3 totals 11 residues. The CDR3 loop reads CASIQFQPQHF. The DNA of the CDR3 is TGCGCCAGCATTCAGTTTCAGCCCCAGCATTTT.

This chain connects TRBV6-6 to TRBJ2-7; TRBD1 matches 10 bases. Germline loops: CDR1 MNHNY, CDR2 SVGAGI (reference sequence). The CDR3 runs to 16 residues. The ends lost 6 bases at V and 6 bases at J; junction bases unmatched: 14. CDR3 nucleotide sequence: TGTGCCAGCAGCCTCCGACCGGGACAGGGGAGGAGCGAGCAGTACTTC. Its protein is CASSLRPGQGRSEQYF.

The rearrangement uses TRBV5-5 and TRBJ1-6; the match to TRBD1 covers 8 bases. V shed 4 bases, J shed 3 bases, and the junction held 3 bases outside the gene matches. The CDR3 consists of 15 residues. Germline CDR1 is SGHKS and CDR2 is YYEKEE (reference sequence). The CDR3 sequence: CASSRTGGYNSPLHF. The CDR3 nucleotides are TGTGCCAGCAGCCGTACAGGGGGCTATAATTCACCCCTCCACTTT.

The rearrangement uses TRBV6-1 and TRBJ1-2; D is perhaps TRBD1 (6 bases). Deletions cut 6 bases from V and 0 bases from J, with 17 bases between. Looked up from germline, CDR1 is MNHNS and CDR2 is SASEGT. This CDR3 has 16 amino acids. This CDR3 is CASRETVGAANYGYTF. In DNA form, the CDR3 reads TGTGCCAGCAGAGAAACAGTGGGGGCAGCTAACTATGGCTACACCTTC.

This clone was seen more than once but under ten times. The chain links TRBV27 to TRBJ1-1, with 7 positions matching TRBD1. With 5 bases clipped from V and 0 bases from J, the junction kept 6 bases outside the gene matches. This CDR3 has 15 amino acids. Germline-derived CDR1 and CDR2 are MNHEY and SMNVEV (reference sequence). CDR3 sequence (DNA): TGTGCCAGCAGTCCAGGGGACAGATTGAACACTGAAGCTTTCTTT. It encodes CASSPGDRLNTEAFF.

DNA for the CDR3: TGTGCCAGCAGTGGAATGAGGACAGGGAATGGCTACACCTTC. It encodes CASSGMRTGNGYTF. The chain combines TRBV6-1 with TRBJ1-2; 8 bases map to TRBD1. The germline gives CDR1 MNHNS, CDR2 SASEGT. The CDR3 runs 14 residues. Trimming at V came to 4 bases and at J to 6 bases, leaving 7 bases not matched to a gene.

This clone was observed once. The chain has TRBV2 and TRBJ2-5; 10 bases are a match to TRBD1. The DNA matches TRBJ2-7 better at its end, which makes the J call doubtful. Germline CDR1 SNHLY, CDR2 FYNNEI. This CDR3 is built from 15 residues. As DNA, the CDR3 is TGTGCCAGCAGTTACGGGACAGGGGAATGGGACGAGCAGTACTTC. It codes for CASSYGTGEWDEQYF.

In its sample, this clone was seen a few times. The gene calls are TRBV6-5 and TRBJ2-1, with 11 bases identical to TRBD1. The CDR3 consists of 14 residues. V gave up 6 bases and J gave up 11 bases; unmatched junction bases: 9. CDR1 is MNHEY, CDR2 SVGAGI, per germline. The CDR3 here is CASRGQGALSQQFF. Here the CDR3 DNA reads TGTGCCAGCAGAGGACAGGGGGCTCTATCCCAGCAGTTCTTC.

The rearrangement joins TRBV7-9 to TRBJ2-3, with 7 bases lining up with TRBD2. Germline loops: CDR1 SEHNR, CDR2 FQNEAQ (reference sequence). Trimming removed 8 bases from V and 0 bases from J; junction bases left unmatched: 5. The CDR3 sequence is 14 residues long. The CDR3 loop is CASSHGGSTDTQYF. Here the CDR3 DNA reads TGTGCCAGCTCCCACGGGGGGAGCACAGATACGCAGTATTTT.

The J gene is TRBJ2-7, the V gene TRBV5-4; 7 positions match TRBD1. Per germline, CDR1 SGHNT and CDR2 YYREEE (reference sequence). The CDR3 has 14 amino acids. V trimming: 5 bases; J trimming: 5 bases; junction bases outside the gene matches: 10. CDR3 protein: CASSSGQVVHEQYF. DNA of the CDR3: TGTGCCAGCAGTTCCGGACAGGTTGTCCACGAGCAGTACTTC.

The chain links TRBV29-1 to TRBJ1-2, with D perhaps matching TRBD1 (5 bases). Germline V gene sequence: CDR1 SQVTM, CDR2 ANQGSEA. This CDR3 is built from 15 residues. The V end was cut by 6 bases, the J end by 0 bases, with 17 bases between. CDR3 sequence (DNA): TGCAGCGTCCACCCTCCGGGGGGGGCTAACTATGGCTACACCTTC. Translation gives CSVHPPGGANYGYTF.

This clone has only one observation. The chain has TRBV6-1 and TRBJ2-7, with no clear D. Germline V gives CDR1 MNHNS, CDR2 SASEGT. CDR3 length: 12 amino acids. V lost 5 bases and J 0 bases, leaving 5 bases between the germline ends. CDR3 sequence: CASSKSSYEQYF. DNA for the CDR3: TGTGCCAGCAGTAAGAGCTCCTACGAGCAGTACTTC.

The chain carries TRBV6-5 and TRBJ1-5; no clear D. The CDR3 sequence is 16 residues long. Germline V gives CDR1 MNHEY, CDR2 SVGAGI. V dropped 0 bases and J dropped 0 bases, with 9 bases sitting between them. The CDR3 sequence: CASSYSEGYSNQPQHF. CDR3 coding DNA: TGTGCCAGCAGTTACTCGGAGGGTTATAGCAATCAGCCCCAGCATTTT.

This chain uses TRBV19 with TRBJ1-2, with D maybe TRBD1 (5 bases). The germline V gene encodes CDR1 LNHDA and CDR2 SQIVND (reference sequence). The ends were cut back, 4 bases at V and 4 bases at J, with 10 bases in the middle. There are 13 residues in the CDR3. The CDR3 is CASSSQGLYGYTF. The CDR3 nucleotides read TGTGCCAGTAGTAGCCAGGGCCTCTATGGCTACACCTTC.